This T cell receptor beta chain stems from a study of beta chain features in type 1 diabetes. Study observations and caveats: Within the patient group, naive, central memory and Treg TCRB repertoires appeared more similar to each other than within healthy donors.

Isolation of CD4+ naive, central memory, regulatory and stem cell-like memory cells was achieved by sorting via CD45RO/CCR7/CD25/CD127/CD95/CD27. Populations obtained by sorting all exceeded 98% purity. As to this clone: Its target is unknown.

Looked up from germline, CDR1 is LGHNA and CDR2 is YSLEER. Trimming stripped 1 base from V and 1 base from J, with 17 bases between. The CDR3 length is 18 residues. The sequenced template was cDNA made from the entire isolated RNA. Profiling relied on immunoSEQ multiplex PCR, and the TCRdb table lists in-frame clones only, not all of them. The sample lists 810,000 or so clones; about 17% were seen once. The genes are TRBV4-3 and TRBJ2-4; D might be TRBD2 (6 bases). The specimen was naive CD4+ T cells from blood. This TCR derives from a woman younger than 30 in good health. CDR3 DNA sequence: TGCGCCAGCAGCCAAGGCAAATGGAGGGCTCTGGCCAAAAACATTCAGTACTTC. The encoded protein is CASSQGKWRALAKNIQYF.